This T cell receptor beta chain was sequenced during a study of T cell responses to AZD1222 COVID-19 vaccine. Assay used: immunoSEQ multiplex PCR; TCRdb lists only in-frame clones, some missing. The sample carries around 200,000 clones, 88% recorded once. The sample holds one count of this clone. Germline V gene sequence: CDR1 MDHEN, CDR2 SYDVKM. V shed 5 bases, J shed 1 base, and the junction held 7 bases outside the gene matches. The CDR3 totals 15 residues. Sequenced here: peripheral blood, sampled 28 days after the second AZD1222 dose. The clonotype was recovered from an adult who received the AZD1222 COVID-19 vaccine. The chain employs TRBV28 and TRBJ2-7; 8 bases fit TRBD2. The CDR3 reads CASSLPGTRSYEQYF. The DNA for the CDR3 is TGTGCCAGCAGTCTCCCCGGGACTAGATCCTACGAGCAGTACTTC.